The rows below give T cell receptor beta chains drawn from one sample of a study of early T cells in non-severe SARS-CoV-2 infection. TCRdb re-called the 5' RACE reads with MiXCR, one entry per CDR3 protein. The sample holds about 63,000 distinct CDR3 sequences; over 10% are singletons and the top ten take approximately 4.8%. The source material was whole blood. The receptors derive from an adult who was a healthcare worker with PCR-confirmed SARS-CoV-2 infection or an uninfected control (not recorded which). The conserved cysteine and the conserved F or W are not part of the CDR3 here.

V	J	CDR3
TRBV20-1	TRBJ1-6	SATGGGNSPLH
TRBV7-2	TRBJ1-4	ASSLARGGWSEKLF
TRBV5-4	TRBJ2-7	ASSYGEGAYEQY
TRBV18	TRBJ1-1	ASSPVEGAAEAF
TRBV10-3	TRBJ1-1	AITGGLNTEAF
TRBV5-1	TRBJ1-3	ASSPWTVGSGNTIY
TRBV20-1	TRBJ2-2	SARDRGGSNTGELF
TRBV19	TRBJ1-5	ASRSTDSNQPQH
TRBV7-2	TRBJ1-1	ASSLTRMNTEAF
TRBV5-1	TRBJ1-1	ASSLRMNTEAF
TRBV11-2	TRBJ2-7	ASSTRSKRDRGREQY
TRBV10-1	TRBJ1-2	ASSEVHAGYT
TRBV30	TRBJ1-3	AAQGSGNTIY
TRBV29-1	TRBJ1-4	SGGDKEKLF
TRBV6-2/TRBV6-3	TRBJ2-1	ASSYTYPSYNEQF
TRBV19	TRBJ2-3	ASSLGQGSTDTQY
TRBV19	TRBJ2-2	ASSITVSTGELF
TRBV6-2/TRBV6-3	TRBJ1-3	ASSYSTGNTIY
TRBV11-2	TRBJ1-2	ASSRRGHNYGYT
TRBV9	TRBJ1-2	ASSVASTGLNYGYT
TRBV6-5	TRBJ1-4	ASSARVGEKLF
TRBV6-5	TRBJ2-7	ASRRTGGKYEQY
TRBV5-4	TRBJ2-5	ASSTYRDRETQY
TRBV6-6	TRBJ2-7	ASSSVAGLTYEQY
TRBV29-1	TRBJ2-3	SVHGLASYSTDTQY
TRBV29-1	TRBJ2-5	SANRGSQETQY
TRBV12-3/TRBV12-4	TRBJ2-7	ASSPRAEAYEQY
TRBV5-1	TRBJ2-7	ASCLSAAHEQY
TRBV7-9	TRBJ1-5	ASTRSRTNQPQH
TRBV9	TRBJ1-3	ASSLQGYGNTIY